The next 29 T cell receptor beta chains were all read from a single sample in a study of blood T cells in healthy people across ages. Through a sample-barcoded 5' primer and a J-beta primer mix, a second PCR was run for about 6 to 11 cycles. TCRdb used MiXCR to reprocess the 5' RACE reads, holding one entry per CDR3 protein. The sample lists over 950,000 distinct CDR3 sequences, about two fifths seen once, with around 12% in the top ten. The sequencing sample was made of blood. All receptors come from a man aged 18 to 30 in good health.

This clonotype was recorded many times. The rearrangement uses TRBV7-2 and TRBJ2-5, with D uncertain. V lost 1 base and J lost 3, with 6 bases in between. Looked up from germline, CDR1 is SGHTA and CDR2 is FQGNSA. The CDR3 is 13 residues long. CDR3 in amino acids: CASSLVAEETQYF. DNA of the CDR3: TGTGCCAGCAGCTTAGTTGCGGAAGAGACCCAGTACTTC. Together with reference TRBV7-2 and TRBJ2-5, the CDR3 gives the full variable domain: GAGVSQSPSNKVTEKGKDVELRCDPISGHTALYWYRQSLGQGLEFLIYFQGNSAPDKSGLPSDRFSAERTGGSVSTLTIQRTQQEDSAVYLCASSLVAEETQYFGPGTRLLVL.

On this clonotype itself: With a much larger clone just one base away, this may be a read error. The J gene is TRBJ1-2, the V gene TRBV5-1; 7 bases line up with TRBD1. The CDR3 is made up of 14 amino acids. CDR1 and CDR2 from the germline V gene are SGHRS and YFSETQ. The CDR3 DNA sequence: TGCGCCAGCAGATCCACGACAGGGACCTATAGCTACACCTTC. Translated, it gives CASRSTTGTYSYTF.

This chain connects TRBV4-1 to TRBJ2-6; 7 bases are a match to TRBD1. The V and J ends lost 0 bases and 0 bases, in that order; junction bases with no gene match: 8. The length of the CDR3 is 19 residues. Germline CDR1 reads MGHRA; CDR2 reads YSYEKL. The CDR3 loop reads CASSQEWAGGASGANVLTF. In DNA, the CDR3 is TGCGCCAGCAGCCAAGAATGGGCAGGGGGAGCCTCTGGGGCCAACGTCCTGACTTTC.

This chain joins TRBV5-1 and TRBJ2-4, with a possible D match to TRBD1 (6 bases). Deletions cut 0 bases from V and 5 bases from J, with 9 bases between. The germline V gene has CDR1 SGHRS and CDR2 YFSETQ. The length of the CDR3 is 14 residues. The DNA of the CDR3 is TGCGCCAGCAGCTTGGATCCAGGGGAAAACATTCAGTACTTC. As protein: CASSLDPGENIQYF. The complete variable domain, with remaining parts taken from reference TRBV5-1 and TRBJ2-4, reads KAGVTQTPRYLIKTRGQQVTLSCSPISGHRSVSWYQQTPGQGLQFLFEYFSETQRNKGNFPGRFSGRQFSNSRSEMNVSTLELGDSALYLCASSLDPGENIQYFGAGTRLSVL.

This chain uses TRBV10-3 with TRBJ2-1; the D gene is possibly TRBD1 (6 bases). The CDR3 extends over 13 amino acids. CDR1 is ENHRY and CDR2 is SYGVKD in the germline V gene. V was cut by 4 bases and J by 3 bases, with 7 bases left in between. The chain's CDR3 is CAISGDNYNEQFF. For the CDR3, the DNA is TGTGCCATCAGTGGGGACAACTACAATGAGCAGTTCTTC.

The chain recombines TRBV10-3 with TRBJ1-1; D remains unclear. Germline values: CDR1 ENHRY, CDR2 SYGVKD. The CDR3 consists of 12 residues. Trimming took 6 bases from V and 12 from J, leaving 17 bases between them. In DNA, the CDR3 is TGTGCCATCAGAAACTTCACGAGCTCTCCTTTCTTT. It yields the protein CAIRNFTSSPFF.

The chain links TRBV29-1 to TRBJ2-7; D is unclear. Germline loops: CDR1 SQVTM, CDR2 ANQGSEA. The CDR3 extends over 13 amino acids. With 3 bases removed from V and 7 bases from J, the gap between germline ends came to 16 bases. The CDR3 bases are TGCAGCGTTGATAGAGGAGTCGGTTCTGAGCAGTACTTC. Translated, it gives CSVDRGVGSEQYF.

The V gene is TRBV9, the J gene TRBJ1-1; TRBD1 aligns across 7 bases. The J segment lost 4 bases and the V segment lost 3 bases, leaving 9 bases of the junction unmatched. This CDR3 has 15 residues. From germline, CDR1 is SGDLS and CDR2 YYNGEE. CDR3 in amino acids: CASSESGQEGTEAFF. The CDR3 DNA sequence: TGTGCCAGCAGCGAATCTGGACAGGAAGGCACTGAAGCTTTCTTT.

This sequence joins TRBV7-2 and TRBJ1-1, with 8 bases identical to TRBD1. V lost 2 bases, J lost 2 bases, and 13 bases stayed unmatched. CDR3 length: 18 residues. Germline values: CDR1 SGHTA, CDR2 FQGNSA. DNA for the CDR3: TGTGCCAGCAGCTTATCCGGACAGGGTTTGGAGAAAAACACTGAAGCTTTCTTT. The encoded protein is CASSLSGQGLEKNTEAFF. The full variable domain, in which reference TRBV7-2 and TRBJ1-1 provide the parts outside the CDR3, is GAGVSQSPSNKVTEKGKDVELRCDPISGHTALYWYRQSLGQGLEFLIYFQGNSAPDKSGLPSDRFSAERTGGSVSTLTIQRTQQEDSAVYLCASSLSGQGLEKNTEAFFGQGTRLTVV.

The chain recombines TRBV28 with TRBJ1-1; D unclear. V lost 6 bases, J lost 0 bases, and 11 bases lay in between. The CDR3 is made up of 14 amino acids. Looked up from germline, CDR1 is MDHEN and CDR2 is SYDVKM. CDR3 loop: CASRDGTMNTEAFF. DNA of the CDR3: TGTGCCAGCAGAGACGGTACCATGAACACTGAAGCTTTCTTT.

This clonotype was detected once. V gene TRBV9 combines with J gene TRBJ2-3, with no clear D. CDR1 is SGDLS and CDR2 is YYNGEE in the germline V gene. The CDR3 has 15 amino acids. Deletions cut 4 bases from V and 4 bases from J, with 16 bases between. For the CDR3, the DNA is TGTGCCAGCAGCCCTCGTAAATCTATCCCAGATACGCAGTATTTT. It yields the protein CASSPRKSIPDTQYF.

This chain uses TRBV25-1 with TRBJ1-1; 10 positions match TRBD1. The CDR3 loop spans 13 amino acids. Germline CDR1 and CDR2: MGHDK and SYGVNS. The V gene end was trimmed by 8 bases and the J gene end by 4 bases; junction bases not matched to a gene: 4. The CDR3 DNA reads TGTGCCAGCCGCCGGGACAGGGGCACTGAAGCTTTCTTT. This gives the protein CASRRDRGTEAFF.

J is TRBJ2-5 and V is TRBV5-1, with 8 nucleotides matching TRBD2. The trim removed 4 bases at V and 11 bases at J, leaving 13 bases unmatched. The CDR3 runs 14 residues. The germline gives CDR1 SGHRS, CDR2 YFSETQ. The CDR3 DNA reads TGCGCCAGCAGCGCCGGGGGGGCCGTCAATGAGCAGTACTTC. Translating gives CASSAGGAVNEQYF.

CDR3 sequence (DNA): TGTGCCAGCAGCTTAGAGGACAGGGATAATGAAAAACTGTTTTTT. This encodes CASSLEDRDNEKLFF. The rearrangement joins TRBV7-4 to TRBJ1-4; TRBD1 matches at 8 bases. Germline V gives CDR1 SGHVT, CDR2 SQSDAQ. The length of the CDR3 is 15 residues. Losses at the gene ends were 1 base for V and 4 bases for J; bases not matched to a gene: 2. Full variable domain (rest looked up from reference TRBV7-4 and TRBJ1-4): GAGVSQSPRYKVAKRGRDVALRCDSISGHVTLYWYRQTLGQGSEVLTYSQSDAQRDKSGRPSGRFSAERPERSVSTLKIQRTEQGDSAVYLCASSLEDRDNEKLFFGSGTQLSVL.

This clonotype was counted between two and nine times. The chain employs TRBV15 and TRBJ2-4, with D tentatively TRBD1 or TRBD2 (6 bases each). Trimming removed 3 bases at V and 7 bases at J, with 19 bases between. The CDR3 consists of 16 residues. In germline, CDR1 is LNHNV, CDR2 YYDKDF (reference sequence). CDR3 nucleotides: TGTGCCACCAGCAGGAACCAGGGGAGGTTGGTCAACATTCAGTACTTC. Amino acid sequence: CATSRNQGRLVNIQYF.

The chain links TRBV20-1 to TRBJ2-7; 9 bases are shared with TRBD2. The CDR3 runs 16 residues. J was trimmed by 4 bases and V by 1 base; bases with no gene match: 11. CDR1 and CDR2 from the germline V gene are DFQATT and SNEGSKA (reference sequence). The CDR3 loop reads CSARGRNSGGPYEQYF. The CDR3 nucleotides read TGCAGTGCTAGAGGGAGGAATAGCGGGGGACCTTACGAGCAGTACTTC.

This clonotype was counted only a few times. The J gene is TRBJ2-5, the V gene TRBV6-5; no firm D call. The CDR3 contains 11 residues. V shed 3 bases and J shed 5 bases, with 4 bases lying between them. Germline-derived CDR1 and CDR2 are MNHEY and SVGAGI. Here the CDR3 DNA reads TGTGCCAGCAGTTATCATGAGACCCAGTACTTC. Protein: CASSYHETQYF.

The CDR3 nucleotides are TGCGCCAGCAGCGTGGGGGCAGATCAACGCTACACCTTC. Its translation: CASSVGADQRYTF. The V and J genes are TRBV5-1 and TRBJ1-2; maybe TRBD1 (6 bases). The CDR3 sequence is 13 residues long. Trimming took off 4 bases at V and 9 bases at J, with 16 bases between the two ends. The germline gives CDR1 SGHRS, CDR2 YFSETQ. Drawing the rest from reference TRBV5-1 and TRBJ1-2, the complete variable domain is KAGVTQTPRYLIKTRGQQVTLSCSPISGHRSVSWYQQTPGQGLQFLFEYFSETQRNKGNFPGRFSGRQFSNSRSEMNVSTLELGDSALYLCASSVGADQRYTFGSGTRLTVV.

This clonotype has only a few counts. The chain is built from TRBV19 and TRBJ1-1; no clear D gene. V was trimmed by 3 bases and J by 7 bases, leaving 9 bases between them. This CDR3 region has 12 residues. Germline V gene data show CDR1 as LNHDA and CDR2 as SQIVND (reference sequence). In DNA form, the CDR3 reads TGTGCCAGTAGTATGGGCGGGAATGAAGCTTTCTTT. Protein: CASSMGGNEAFF.

V usage is TRBV10-3 and J usage is TRBJ2-3; 10 bases match TRBD2. V was pared by 3 bases and J by 4 bases, with 7 bases of the junction left unmatched. This CDR3 has 16 residues. Germline CDR1 ENHRY, CDR2 SYGVKD. The CDR3 DNA reads TGTGCCATCAGTGACCCCCCTAGCGGGGGACCAGATACGCAGTATTTT. It translates to CAISDPPSGGPDTQYF.

This clonotype was observed a few times. This chain joins TRBV28 and TRBJ2-1, with a weak D call TRBD1 (6 bases). The CDR3 has 17 residues. V lost 7 bases and J 0 bases, leaving 19 bases between the germline ends. CDR1 MDHEN and CDR2 SYDVKM come from the germline V gene. The CDR3 here is CASTQGSRGLSYNEQFF. CDR3 coding DNA: TGTGCCAGCACCCAGGGGTCGAGAGGTCTCTCCTACAATGAGCAGTTCTTC.

The J gene is TRBJ1-2, the V gene TRBV7-9, with 7 bases aligning to TRBD1. The germline V gene encodes CDR1 SEHNR and CDR2 FQNEAQ (reference sequence). The CDR3 spans 15 residues. V was clipped by 5 bases and J by 6 bases; unmatched bases: 12. The CDR3 DNA follows: TGTGCCAGCAGCGGAACAGGGGAATCTTTCAATGGCTACACCTTC. Translated: CASSGTGESFNGYTF. The full variable domain, its missing parts supplied by reference TRBV7-9 and TRBJ1-2, is DTGVSQNPRHKITKRGQNVTFRCDPISEHNRLYWYRQTLGQGPEFLTYFQNEAQLEKSRLLSDRFSAERPKGSFSTLEIQRTEQGDSAMYLCASSGTGESFNGYTFGSGTRLTVV.

This chain uses TRBV30 with TRBJ2-1; 11 bases line up with TRBD1. Germline CDR1 GTSNPN, CDR2 SVGIG (reference sequence). The CDR3 is 15 residues long. The trim removed 4 bases at V and 5 bases at J, leaving 7 bases unmatched. CDR3 in amino acids: CAWNTGQGANNEQFF. The DNA of the CDR3 is TGTGCCTGGAATACCGGACAGGGGGCCAACAATGAGCAGTTCTTC.

The chain carries TRBV28 and TRBJ2-7; no reliable D call. The CDR3 loop spans 13 amino acids. Trimming removed 4 bases from V and 4 bases from J, with 11 bases in between. Per the germline V gene, CDR1 is MDHEN and CDR2 is SYDVKM. As DNA, the CDR3 is TGTGCCAGCAGTTCCCAAAGGGCTTACGAGCAGTACTTC. Its translation is CASSSQRAYEQYF.

This clonotype turned up a few times. The chain carries TRBV18 and TRBJ1-1; D remains ambiguous. CDR1 is KGHSH and CDR2 is LQKENI in the germline V gene. This CDR3 spans 14 amino acids. The V gene lost 2 bases and the J gene lost 6 bases, with 13 bases spanning the gap. CDR3 in amino acids: CASSPAQSVSEAFF. For the CDR3, the DNA is TGTGCCAGCTCACCAGCACAGTCGGTCTCTGAAGCTTTCTTT.

The genes are TRBV6-2 or TRBV6-3 and TRBJ2-5; TRBD2 might be the D (6 bases). The CDR3 totals 15 residues. Trimming took 6 bases from V and 11 from J, leaving 25 bases between them. Germline V lookup: CDR1 MNHEY, CDR2 SVGEGT. The CDR3, as DNA: TGTGCCAGCAGGCCCATAGCGGTCCGCTACAATGAGCAGTACTTC. Its protein product is CASRPIAVRYNEQYF.

This clonotype was detected ten times or more. The rearrangement joins TRBV7-9 to TRBJ1-5; no definite D call. Germline CDR1 reads SEHNR; CDR2 reads FQNEAQ (reference sequence). The V gene lost 2 bases and the J gene lost 0 bases, with 14 bases spanning the gap. CDR3 length: 17 amino acids. The CDR3 protein is CASSLIDGGYSNQPQHF. CDR3 nucleotide sequence: TGTGCCAGCAGCTTAATAGATGGTGGGTATAGCAATCAGCCCCAGCATTTT.

This sequence joins TRBV11-2 and TRBJ1-2, with 10 bases that match TRBD1. This CDR3 is 18 amino acids long. V lost 3 bases and J lost 4; bases outside the gene matches: 14. Germline-derived CDR1 and CDR2 are SGHAT and FQNNGV. DNA for the CDR3: TGTGCCAGCAGCTTCAGTAGAAGGGCCCGGGACAGGGGCTATGGCTACACCTTC. It codes for CASSFSRRARDRGYGYTF.

V is TRBV2 and J is TRBJ2-3; D is undetermined. Germline loops: CDR1 SNHLY, CDR2 FYNNEI. The V end was cut by 7 bases, the J end by 0 bases, with 20 bases between. This CDR3 spans 17 amino acids. The CDR3 spells CASNEGSQRASTDTQYF. Here the CDR3 DNA reads TGTGCCAGCAACGAAGGGTCACAGCGAGCTAGCACAGATACGCAGTATTTT. The full variable domain, in which reference TRBV2 and TRBJ2-3 provide the parts outside the CDR3, is EPEVTQTPSHQVTQMGQEVILRCVPISNHLYFYWYRQILGQKVEFLVSFYNNEISEKSEIFDDQFSVERPDGSNFTLKIRSTKLEDSAMYFCASNEGSQRASTDTQYFGPGTRLTVL.